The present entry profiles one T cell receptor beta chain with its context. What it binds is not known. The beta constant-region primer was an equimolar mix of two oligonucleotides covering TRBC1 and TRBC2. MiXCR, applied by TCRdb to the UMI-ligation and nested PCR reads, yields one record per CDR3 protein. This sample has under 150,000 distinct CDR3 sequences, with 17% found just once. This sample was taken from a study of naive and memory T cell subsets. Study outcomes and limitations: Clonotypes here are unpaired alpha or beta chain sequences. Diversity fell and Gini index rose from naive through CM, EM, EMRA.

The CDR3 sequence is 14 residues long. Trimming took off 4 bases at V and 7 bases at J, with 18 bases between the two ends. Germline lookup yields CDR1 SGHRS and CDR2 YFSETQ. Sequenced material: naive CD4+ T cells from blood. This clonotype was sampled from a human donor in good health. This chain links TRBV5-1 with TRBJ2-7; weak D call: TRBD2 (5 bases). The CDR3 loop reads CASSRAVQREEQYF. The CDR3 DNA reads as TGCGCCAGCAGCCGAGCGGTCCAGAGGGAAGAGCAGTACTTC. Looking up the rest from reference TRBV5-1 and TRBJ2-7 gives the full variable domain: KAGVTQTPRYLIKTRGQQVTLSCSPISGHRSVSWYQQTPGQGLQFLFEYFSETQRNKGNFPGRFSGRQFSNSRSEMNVSTLELGDSALYLCASSRAVQREEQYFGPGTRLTVT.